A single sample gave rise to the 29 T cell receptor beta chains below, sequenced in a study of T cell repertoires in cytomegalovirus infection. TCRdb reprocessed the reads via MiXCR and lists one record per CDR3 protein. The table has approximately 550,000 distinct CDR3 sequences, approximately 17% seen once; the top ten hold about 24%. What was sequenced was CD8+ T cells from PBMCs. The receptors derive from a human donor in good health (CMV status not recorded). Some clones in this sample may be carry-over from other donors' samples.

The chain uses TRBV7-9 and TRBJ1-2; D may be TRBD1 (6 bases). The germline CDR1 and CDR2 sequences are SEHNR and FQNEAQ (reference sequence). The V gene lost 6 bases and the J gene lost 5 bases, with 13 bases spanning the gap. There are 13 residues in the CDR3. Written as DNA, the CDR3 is TGTGCCAGCAGTACCGGGACACCTTATGGCTACACCTTC. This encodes CASSTGTPYGYTF.

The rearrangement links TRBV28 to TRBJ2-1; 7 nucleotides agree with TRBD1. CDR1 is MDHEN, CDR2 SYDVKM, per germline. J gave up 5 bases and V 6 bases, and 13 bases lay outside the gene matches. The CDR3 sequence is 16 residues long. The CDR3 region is CASRTGTAILHNEQFF. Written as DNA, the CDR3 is TGTGCCAGCAGGACCGGGACAGCAATACTTCACAATGAGCAGTTCTTC.

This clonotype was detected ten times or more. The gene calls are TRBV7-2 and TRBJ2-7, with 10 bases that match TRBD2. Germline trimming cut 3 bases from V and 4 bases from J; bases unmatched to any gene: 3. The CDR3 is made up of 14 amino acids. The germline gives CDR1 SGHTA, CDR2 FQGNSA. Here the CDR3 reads CASSFSGRAYEQYF. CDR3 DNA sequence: TGTGCCAGCAGCTTCAGCGGGAGGGCTTACGAGCAGTACTTC. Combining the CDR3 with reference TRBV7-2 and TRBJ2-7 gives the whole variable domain GAGVSQSPSNKVTEKGKDVELRCDPISGHTALYWYRQSLGQGLEFLIYFQGNSAPDKSGLPSDRFSAERTGGSVSTLTIQRTQQEDSAVYLCASSFSGRAYEQYFGPGTRLTVT.

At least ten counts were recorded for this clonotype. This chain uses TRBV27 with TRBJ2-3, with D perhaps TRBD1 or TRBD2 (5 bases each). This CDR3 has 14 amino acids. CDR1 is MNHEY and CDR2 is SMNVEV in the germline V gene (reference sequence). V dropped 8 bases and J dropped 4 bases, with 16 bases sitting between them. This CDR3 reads CASGYRGAADTQYF. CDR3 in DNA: TGTGCCAGCGGCTACAGAGGGGCCGCAGATACGCAGTATTTT.

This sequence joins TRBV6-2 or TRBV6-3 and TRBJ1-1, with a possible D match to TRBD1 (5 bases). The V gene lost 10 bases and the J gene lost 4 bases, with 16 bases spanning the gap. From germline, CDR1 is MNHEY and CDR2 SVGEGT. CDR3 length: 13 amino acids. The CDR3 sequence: CAIRTGTPTEAFF. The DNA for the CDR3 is TGTGCCATCAGAACGGGGACCCCCACTGAAGCTTTCTTT.

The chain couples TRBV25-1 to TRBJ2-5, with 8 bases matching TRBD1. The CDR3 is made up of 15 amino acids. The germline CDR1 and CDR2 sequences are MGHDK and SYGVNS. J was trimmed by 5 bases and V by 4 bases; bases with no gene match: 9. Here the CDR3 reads CASSAGRGPEETQYF. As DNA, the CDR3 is TGTGCCAGCAGTGCTGGCAGGGGGCCGGAGGAGACCCAGTACTTC.

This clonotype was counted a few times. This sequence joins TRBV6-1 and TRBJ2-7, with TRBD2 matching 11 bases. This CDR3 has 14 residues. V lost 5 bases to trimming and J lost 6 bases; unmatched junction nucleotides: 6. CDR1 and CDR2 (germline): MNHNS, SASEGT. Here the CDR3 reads CASSQLAGVREQYF. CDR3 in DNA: TGTGCCAGCAGTCAACTAGCGGGGGTCCGCGAGCAGTACTTC.

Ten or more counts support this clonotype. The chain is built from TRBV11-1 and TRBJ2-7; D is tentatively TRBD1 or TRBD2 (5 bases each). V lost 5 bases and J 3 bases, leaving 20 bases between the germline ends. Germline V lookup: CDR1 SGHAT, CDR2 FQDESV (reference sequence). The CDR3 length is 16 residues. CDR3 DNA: TGTGCCAGCAGCAGAAACCGGGGACCGTCCATCTACGAGCAGTACTTC. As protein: CASSRNRGPSIYEQYF. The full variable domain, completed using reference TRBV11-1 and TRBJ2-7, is EAEVAQSPRYKITEKSQAVAFWCDPISGHATLYWYRQILGQGPELLVQFQDESVVDDSQLPKDRFSAERLKGVDSTLKIQPAELGDSAMYLCASSRNRGPSIYEQYFGPGTRLTVT.

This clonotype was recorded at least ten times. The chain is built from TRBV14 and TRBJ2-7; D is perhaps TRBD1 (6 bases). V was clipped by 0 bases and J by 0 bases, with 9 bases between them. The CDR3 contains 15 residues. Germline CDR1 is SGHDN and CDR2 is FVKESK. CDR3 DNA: TGTGCCAGCAGCCAAGATTGGACAGTCTCCTACGAGCAGTACTTC. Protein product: CASSQDWTVSYEQYF.

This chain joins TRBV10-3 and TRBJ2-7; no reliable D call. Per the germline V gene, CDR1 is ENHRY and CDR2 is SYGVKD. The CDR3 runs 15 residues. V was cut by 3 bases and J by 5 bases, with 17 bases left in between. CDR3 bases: TGTGCCATCAGTGAAGGCGAGGCCTCTACCGACGAGCAGTACTTC. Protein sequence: CAISEGEASTDEQYF.

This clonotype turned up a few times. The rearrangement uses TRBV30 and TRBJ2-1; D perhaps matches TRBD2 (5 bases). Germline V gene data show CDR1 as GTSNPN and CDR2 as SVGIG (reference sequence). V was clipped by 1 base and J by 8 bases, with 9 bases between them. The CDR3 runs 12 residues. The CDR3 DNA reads TGTGCCTGGAGTGGGTCCGGGGATGAGCAGTTCTTC. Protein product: CAWSGSGDEQFF.

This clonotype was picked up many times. The DNA of the CDR3 is TGTGCCAGCAGCTTAGAAGGGGGTGGTTCACCCCTCCACTTT. Protein product: CASSLEGGGSPLHF. This chain joins TRBV7-9 and TRBJ1-6; tentatively, D is TRBD1 (6 bases). The CDR3 is made up of 14 amino acids. V lost 1 base, J lost 9 bases, and 10 bases lay in between. Germline CDR1 is SEHNR and CDR2 is FQNEAQ (reference sequence).

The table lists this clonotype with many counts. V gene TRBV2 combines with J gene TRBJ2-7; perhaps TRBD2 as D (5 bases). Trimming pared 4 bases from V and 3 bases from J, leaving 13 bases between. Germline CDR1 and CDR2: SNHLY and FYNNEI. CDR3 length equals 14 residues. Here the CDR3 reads CASSVVGRGYEQYF. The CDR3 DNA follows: TGTGCCAGCAGTGTTGTGGGTCGGGGCTACGAGCAGTACTTC.

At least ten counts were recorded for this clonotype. CDR3: CASSLDRGRETQYF. The DNA of the CDR3 is TGTGCCAGCAGCTTAGACAGGGGGCGAGAGACCCAGTACTTC. The chain has TRBV11-2 and TRBJ2-5, with 8 bases matching TRBD1. V shed 0 bases, J shed 4 bases, and the junction held 1 base outside the gene matches. This CDR3 has 14 residues. CDR1 and CDR2 from the germline V gene are SGHAT and FQNNGV.

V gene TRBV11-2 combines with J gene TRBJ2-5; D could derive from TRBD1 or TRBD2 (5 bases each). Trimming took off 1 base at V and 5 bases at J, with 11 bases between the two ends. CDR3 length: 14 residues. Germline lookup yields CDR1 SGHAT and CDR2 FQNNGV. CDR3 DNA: TGTGCCAGCAGCTTAGTTTGGGACGTTGAGACCCAGTACTTC. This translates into CASSLVWDVETQYF.

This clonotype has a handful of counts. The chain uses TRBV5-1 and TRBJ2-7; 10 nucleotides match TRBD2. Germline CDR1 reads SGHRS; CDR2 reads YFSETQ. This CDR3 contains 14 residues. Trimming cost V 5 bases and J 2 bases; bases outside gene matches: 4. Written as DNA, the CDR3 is TGCGCCAGCAGGTGGACTAGCGGTACCTACGAGCAGTACTTC. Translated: CASRWTSGTYEQYF.

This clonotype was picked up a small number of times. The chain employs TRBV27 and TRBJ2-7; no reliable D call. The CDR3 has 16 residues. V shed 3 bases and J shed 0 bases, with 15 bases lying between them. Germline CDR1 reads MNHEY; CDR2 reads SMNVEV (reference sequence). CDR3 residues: CASSFSVGGVSYEQYF. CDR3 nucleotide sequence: TGTGCCAGCAGTTTCTCGGTCGGTGGGGTCTCCTACGAGCAGTACTTC.

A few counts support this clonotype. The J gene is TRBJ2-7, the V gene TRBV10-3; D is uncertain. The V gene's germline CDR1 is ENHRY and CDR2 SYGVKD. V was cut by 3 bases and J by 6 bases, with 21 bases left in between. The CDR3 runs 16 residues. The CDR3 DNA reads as TGTGCCATCAGTGACCCTTTACAGTCCCCCATCGGCGAGCAGTACTTC. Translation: CAISDPLQSPIGEQYF.

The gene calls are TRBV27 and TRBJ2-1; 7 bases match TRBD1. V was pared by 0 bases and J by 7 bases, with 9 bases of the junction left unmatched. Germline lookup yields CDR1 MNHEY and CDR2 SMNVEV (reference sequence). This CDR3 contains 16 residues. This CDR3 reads CASSLSWAGGRNEQFF. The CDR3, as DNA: TGTGCCAGCAGTTTATCTTGGGCAGGGGGACGGAATGAGCAGTTCTTC.

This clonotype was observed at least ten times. The CDR3 DNA reads as TGTGCCAGCAGTTACGACGGGGTATTGTACTCTGGAAACACCATATATTTT. As protein: CASSYDGVLYSGNTIYF. The chain employs TRBV6-5 and TRBJ1-3, with unresolved D. This CDR3 is built from 17 residues. CDR1 is MNHEY and CDR2 is SVGAGI in the germline V gene. V was clipped by 2 bases and J by 0 bases, with 14 bases between them.

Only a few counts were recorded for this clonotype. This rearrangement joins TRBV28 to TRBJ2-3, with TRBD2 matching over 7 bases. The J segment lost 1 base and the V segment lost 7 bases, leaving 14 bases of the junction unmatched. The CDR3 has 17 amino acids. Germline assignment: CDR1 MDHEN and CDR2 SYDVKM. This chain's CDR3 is CASTGLAEEEGTDTQYF. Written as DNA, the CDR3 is TGTGCCAGCACTGGGCTAGCGGAGGAGGAGGGCACAGATACGCAGTATTTT.

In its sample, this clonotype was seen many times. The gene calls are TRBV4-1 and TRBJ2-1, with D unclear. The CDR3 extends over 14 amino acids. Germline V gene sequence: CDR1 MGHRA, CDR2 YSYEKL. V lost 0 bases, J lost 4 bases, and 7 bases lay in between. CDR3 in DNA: TGCGCCAGCAGCCAAGATCCGGTGTACAATGAGCAGTTCTTC. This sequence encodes CASSQDPVYNEQFF.

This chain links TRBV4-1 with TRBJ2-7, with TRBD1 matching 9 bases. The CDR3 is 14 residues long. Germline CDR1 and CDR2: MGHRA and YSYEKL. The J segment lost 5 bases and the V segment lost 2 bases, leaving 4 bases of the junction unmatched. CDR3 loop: CASSQRDRDHEQYF. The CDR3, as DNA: TGCGCCAGCAGCCAAAGGGACAGGGACCACGAGCAGTACTTC.

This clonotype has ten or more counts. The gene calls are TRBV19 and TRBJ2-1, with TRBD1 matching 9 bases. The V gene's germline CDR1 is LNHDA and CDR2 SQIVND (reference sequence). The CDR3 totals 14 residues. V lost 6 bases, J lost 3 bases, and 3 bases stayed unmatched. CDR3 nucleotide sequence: TGTGCCAGTAGCGACAGGGGGTTCTACAATGAGCAGTTCTTC. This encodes CASSDRGFYNEQFF.

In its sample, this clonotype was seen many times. CDR3 residues: CASRTNRGGYTF. The CDR3 nucleotides are TGTGCCAGCAGGACCAACAGGGGAGGCTACACCTTC. This rearrangement joins TRBV12-3 or TRBV12-4 to TRBJ1-2; 7 bases agree with TRBD1. CDR3 size: 12 residues. Germline trimming cut 6 bases from V and 8 bases from J; bases unmatched to any gene: 6.

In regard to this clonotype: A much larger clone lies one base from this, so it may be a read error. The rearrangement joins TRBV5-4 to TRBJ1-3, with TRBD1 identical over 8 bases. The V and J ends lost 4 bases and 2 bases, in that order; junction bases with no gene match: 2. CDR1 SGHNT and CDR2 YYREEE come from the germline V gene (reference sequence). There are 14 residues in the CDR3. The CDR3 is CASSPDRAGNTIYF. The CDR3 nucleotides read TGTGCCAGCAGCCCGGACAGGGCTGGAAACACCATATATTTT.

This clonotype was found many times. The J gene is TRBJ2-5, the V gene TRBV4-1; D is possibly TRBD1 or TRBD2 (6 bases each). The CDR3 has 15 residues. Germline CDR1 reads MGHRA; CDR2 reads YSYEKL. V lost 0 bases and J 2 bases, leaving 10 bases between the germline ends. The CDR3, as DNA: TGCGCCAGCAGCCAAGATGGAGGGGGGCAAGAGACCCAGTACTTC. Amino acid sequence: CASSQDGGGQETQYF.

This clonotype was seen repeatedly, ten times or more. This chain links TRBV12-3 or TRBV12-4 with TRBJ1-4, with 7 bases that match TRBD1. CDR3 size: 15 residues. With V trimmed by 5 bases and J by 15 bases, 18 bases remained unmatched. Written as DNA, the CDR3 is TGTGCCAGCAGTCCCTCGGGACAGACAGGAAAAAGGGTGTTTTTT. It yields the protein CASSPSGQTGKRVFF.

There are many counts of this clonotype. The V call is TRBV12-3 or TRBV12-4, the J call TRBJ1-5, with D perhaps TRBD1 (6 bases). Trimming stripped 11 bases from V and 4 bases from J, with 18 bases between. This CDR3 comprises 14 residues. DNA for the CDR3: TGTGCCTCCGGGGGGCAGTCACAAAATCAGCCCCAGCATTTT. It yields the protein CASGGQSQNQPQHF.